Listed below are T cell receptor beta chains from one sample, sequenced in a study of early T cells in non-severe SARS-CoV-2 infection. TCRdb re-derived calls from the 5' RACE reads in MiXCR, one entry per CDR3 protein. The sample has about 110,000 distinct CDR3 sequences; around an eighth are singletons. The material was whole blood, obtained at baseline. The receptors were gathered from an adult who was a healthcare worker with PCR-confirmed SARS-CoV-2 infection or an uninfected control (not recorded which). The CDR3 runs from the conserved cysteine through the conserved F or W. Fields, in order: clone size, D gene, V gene, J gene, CDR3 protein, CDR3 DNA. D genes are given only for firm matches. Not all rows give a size; the values are once, few, many and, for expanded clones, a class.

-	TRBD1	TRBV20-1	TRBJ2-1	CSARGRDRGSNEQFF	TGCAGTGCTAGGGGCCGGGACAGGGGGTCCAATGAGCAGTTCTTC
-	-	TRBV11-1	TRBJ2-7	CASSVMVAGEQYF	TGTGCCAGCAGTGTTATGGTAGCCGGCGAGCAGTACTTC
-	-	TRBV7-9	TRBJ2-7	CASSRTYEQYF	TGTGCCAGCAGCCGTACCTACGAGCAGTACTTC
-	-	TRBV20-1	TRBJ1-1	CSAQPHEAPDTEAFF	TGCAGTGCTCAACCTCACGAGGCGCCGGACACTGAAGCTTTCTTT
-	-	TRBV29-1	TRBJ1-4	CSAVEGDEKLFF	TGCAGCGCGGTCGAGGGGGATGAAAAACTGTTTTTT
few	-	TRBV5-1	TRBJ2-3	CASGSARGMPDTQYF	TGCGCCAGCGGCTCCGCAAGAGGGATGCCAGATACGCAGTATTTT
once	TRBD2	TRBV4-1	TRBJ2-1	CASSHKPGLAGNEQFF	TGCGCCAGCAGCCACAAACCGGGACTAGCGGGCAATGAGCAGTTCTTC
-	-	TRBV5-1	TRBJ2-5	CASRGQTQETQYF	TGCGCCAGCAGAGGGCAGACCCAAGAGACCCAGTACTTC
-	-	TRBV7-9	TRBJ1-1	CASSLVLSANTEAFF	TGTGCCAGCAGCTTAGTGTTATCGGCGAACACTGAAGCTTTCTTT
few	-	TRBV18	TRBJ1-1	CASSPDRTNTEAFF	TGTGCCAGCTCACCAGACAGGACGAACACTGAAGCTTTCTTT
-	-	TRBV28	TRBJ2-3	CASSFWETSRNTDTQYF	TGTGCCAGCAGTTTTTGGGAAACTAGCAGAAACACAGATACGCAGTATTTT
-	TRBD1	TRBV29-1	TRBJ2-5	CSVEDHLDRAEETQYF	TGCAGCGTTGAAGATCATCTAGACAGGGCAGAAGAGACCCAGTACTTC
few	-	TRBV7-9	TRBJ2-5	CASSLGGTEGPYETQYF	TGTGCCAGCAGCTTAGGCGGGACAGAGGGCCCCTACGAGACCCAGTACTTC
many	-	TRBV20-1	TRBJ2-3	CSARDVTLDTQYF	TGCAGTGCTAGAGATGTCACGCTCGATACGCAGTATTTT
few	-	TRBV12-3/TRBV12-4	TRBJ1-1	CASYLDSLTMNTEAFF	TGTGCCAGCTACCTTGATTCGTTGACCATGAACACTGAAGCTTTCTTT
many	-	TRBV7-9	TRBJ2-7	CASSQGAPSYEQYF	TGTGCCAGCAGCCAAGGGGCGCCCTCCTACGAGCAGTACTTC
-	-	TRBV4-1	TRBJ2-3	CASSQPRVRTSTDTQYF	TGCGCCAGCAGCCAACCAAGAGTGCGGACTAGCACAGATACGCAGTATTTT
-	-	TRBV5-3	TRBJ1-2	CARSLVDGPPNYGYTF	TGTGCCAGAAGCTTGGTGGACGGGCCGCCTAACTATGGCTACACCTTC
few	-	TRBV7-9	TRBJ2-6	CASSGNVLTF	TGTGCCAGCAGCGGCAACGTCCTGACTTTC
many	TRBD2	TRBV18	TRBJ2-1	CASSPSSSGQTRHNEQFF	TGTGCCAGCTCACCGTCGTCTAGCGGTCAAACGCGCCACAATGAGCAGTTCTTC
-	TRBD2	TRBV9	TRBJ2-5	CASSPVGAGVLGTQYF	TGTGCCAGCAGCCCAGTGGGAGCGGGAGTTCTCGGGACCCAGTACTTC
-	-	TRBV5-1	TRBJ1-3	CASSSGRSISGNTIYF	TGCGCCAGCAGCTCAGGCCGCTCCATCTCTGGAAACACCATATATTTT
many	TRBD2	TRBV11-1	TRBJ2-3	CASSNARRAGGTDTQYF	TGTGCCAGCAGCAATGCCCGGAGAGCGGGAGGCACAGATACGCAGTATTTT
-	-	TRBV28	TRBJ2-3	CASSQYRVSTDTQYF	TGTGCCAGCAGCCAATACAGGGTTAGCACAGATACGCAGTATTTT
many	TRBD1	TRBV25-1	TRBJ2-1	CASSDPGGTGSSYNEQFF	TGTGCCAGCAGTGACCCCGGTGGGACAGGGAGCTCCTACAATGAGCAGTTCTTC
-	-	TRBV10-3	TRBJ2-3	CAISEAKGRSTDTQYF	TGTGCCATCAGTGAGGCCAAGGGTAGGAGCACAGATACGCAGTATTTT